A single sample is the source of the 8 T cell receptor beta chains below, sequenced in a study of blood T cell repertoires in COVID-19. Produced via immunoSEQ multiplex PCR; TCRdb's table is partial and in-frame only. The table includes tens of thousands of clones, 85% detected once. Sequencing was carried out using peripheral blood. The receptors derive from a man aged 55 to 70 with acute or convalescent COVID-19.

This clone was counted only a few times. This CDR3 is CASSPQAGGSYGYTF. The DNA of the CDR3 is TGTGCCAGCAGCCCCCAGGCAGGAGGGAGCTATGGCTACACCTTC. The chain carries TRBV5-5 and TRBJ1-2; D is unclear. The CDR3 is 15 amino acids. From germline, CDR1 is SGHKS and CDR2 YYEKEE (reference sequence). Deletions cut 4 bases from V and 4 bases from J, with 17 bases between.

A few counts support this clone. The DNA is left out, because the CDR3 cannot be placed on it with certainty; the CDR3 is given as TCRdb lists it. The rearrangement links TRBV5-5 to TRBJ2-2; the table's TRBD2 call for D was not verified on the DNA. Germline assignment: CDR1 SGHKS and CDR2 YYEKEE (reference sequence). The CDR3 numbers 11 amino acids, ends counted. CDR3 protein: CASLTFGELFF.

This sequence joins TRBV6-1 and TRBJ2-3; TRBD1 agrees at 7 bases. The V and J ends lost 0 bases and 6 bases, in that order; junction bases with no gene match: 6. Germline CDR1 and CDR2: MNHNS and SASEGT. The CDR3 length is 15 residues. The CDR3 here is CASSEARQGVDTQYF. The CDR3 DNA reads TGTGCCAGCAGTGAAGCACGACAGGGCGTTGATACGCAGTATTTT.

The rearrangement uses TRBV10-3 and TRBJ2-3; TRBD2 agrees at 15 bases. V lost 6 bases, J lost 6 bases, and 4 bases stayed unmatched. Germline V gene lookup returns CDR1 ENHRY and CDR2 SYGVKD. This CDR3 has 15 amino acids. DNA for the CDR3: TGTGCCATCAGGGGTGGACTAGCGGGAGGGGATACGCAGTATTTT. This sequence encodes CAIRGGLAGGDTQYF.

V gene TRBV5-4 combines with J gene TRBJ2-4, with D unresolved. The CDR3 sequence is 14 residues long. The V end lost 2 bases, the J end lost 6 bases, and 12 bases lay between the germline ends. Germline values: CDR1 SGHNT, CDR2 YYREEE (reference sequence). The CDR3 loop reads CASSFEIPGNIQYF. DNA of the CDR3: TGTGCCAGCAGCTTCGAGATTCCGGGAAACATTCAGTACTTC.

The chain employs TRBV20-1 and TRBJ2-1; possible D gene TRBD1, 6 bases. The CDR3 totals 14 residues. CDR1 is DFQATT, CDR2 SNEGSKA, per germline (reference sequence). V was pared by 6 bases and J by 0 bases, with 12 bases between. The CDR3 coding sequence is TGCAGTGCGAGTAGGGGGTTCTCCTACAATGAGCAGTTCTTC. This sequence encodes CSASRGFSYNEQFF.

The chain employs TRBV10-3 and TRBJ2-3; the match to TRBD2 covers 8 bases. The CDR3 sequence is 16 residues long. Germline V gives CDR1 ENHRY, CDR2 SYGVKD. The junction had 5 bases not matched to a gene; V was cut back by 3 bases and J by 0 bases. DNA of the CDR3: TGTGCCATCAGTGATTTAGTAGCGGGAAGCACAGATACGCAGTATTTT. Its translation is CAISDLVAGSTDTQYF.

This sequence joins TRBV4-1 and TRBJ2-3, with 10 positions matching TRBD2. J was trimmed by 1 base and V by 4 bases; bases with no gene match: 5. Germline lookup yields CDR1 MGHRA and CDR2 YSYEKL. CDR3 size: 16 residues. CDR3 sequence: CASSRLGTSGTDTQYF. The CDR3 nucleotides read TGCGCCAGCAGCCGGCTTGGGACTAGCGGCACAGATACGCAGTATTTT.